This T cell receptor beta chain was obtained from a study of CD8 T cells in Susac syndrome. The authors reverse transcribed roughly 0.5 to 1 ug RNA with random hexamers. Across 54 Vbeta and 13 Jbeta, TCR beta CDR3 was amplified with immunoSEQ multiplex PCR. MiXCR was run by TCRdb on the immunoSEQ multiplex PCR reads, yielding one entry per CDR3 protein. The sample lists some 200,000 distinct CDR3 sequences, 80% to 95% seen once, with 0.1% to 0.15% in the top ten. The CDR3 is made up of 13 amino acids. Germline loops: CDR1 SGDLS, CDR2 YYNGEE. Between the trimmed V and J ends, which lost 4 bases and 8 bases, there was a span of 15 bases. CD8+ and CD4+ T cells circulating in blood were sequenced for TCR beta. Negative isolation was applied to CD8+ and CD4+ T cells, and FACS enrichment was applied to TEMRA cells.

The chain couples TRBV9 to TRBJ1-2; the D is unclear. The sequence came from a human donor with multiple sclerosis. Source material: CD8+ T cells from PBMCs. The CDR3 region is CASSPGGRSGYTF. CDR3 DNA: TGTGCCAGCAGCCCCGGCGGTAGGAGCGGCTACACCTTC. The full variable domain, with the rest looked up from reference TRBV9 and TRBJ1-2, is DSGVTQTPKHLITATGQRVTLRCSPRSGDLSVYWYQQSLDQGLQFLIQYYNGEERAKGNILERFSAQQFPDLHSELNLSSLELGDSALYFCASSPGGRSGYTFGSGTRLTVV.